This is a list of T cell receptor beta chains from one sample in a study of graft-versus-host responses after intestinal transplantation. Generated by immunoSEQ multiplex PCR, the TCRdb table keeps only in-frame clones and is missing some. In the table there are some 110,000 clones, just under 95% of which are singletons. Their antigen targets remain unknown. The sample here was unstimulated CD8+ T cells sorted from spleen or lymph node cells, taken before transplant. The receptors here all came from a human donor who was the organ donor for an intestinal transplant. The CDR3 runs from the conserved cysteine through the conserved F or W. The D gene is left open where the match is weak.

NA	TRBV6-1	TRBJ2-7	CASSTGRGYEQYF
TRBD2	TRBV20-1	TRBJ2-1	CSSAGGWGQFF
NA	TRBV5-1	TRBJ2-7	CASSVGQGSYEQYF
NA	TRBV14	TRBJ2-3	CASSQDWGTRDTQYF
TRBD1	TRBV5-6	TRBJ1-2	CASSPGTGGYGGYTF
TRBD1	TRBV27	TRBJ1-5	CASSLGDRGNQPQHF
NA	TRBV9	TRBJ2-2	CASSVVGTTTGELFF
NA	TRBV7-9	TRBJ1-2	CASSLGLTAQDYGYTF
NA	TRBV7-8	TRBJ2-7	CASSLVSYEQYF
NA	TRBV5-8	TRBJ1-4	CASSPTGAWDEKLFF
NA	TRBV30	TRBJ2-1	CAWSLGDPLLNEQFF
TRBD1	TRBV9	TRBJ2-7	CASSSVPGGANEQYF
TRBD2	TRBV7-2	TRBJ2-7	CASSPRLAGGDEQYF
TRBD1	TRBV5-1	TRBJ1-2	CASSLAPGGYGYTF
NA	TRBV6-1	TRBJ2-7	CASSAWQGEPSYEQYF
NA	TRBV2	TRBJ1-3	CASRAGTLLGNTIYF
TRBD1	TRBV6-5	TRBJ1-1	CASRAGTANTEAFF
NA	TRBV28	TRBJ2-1	CASSLFLSDSYNEQFF
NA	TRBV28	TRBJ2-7	CASSPAPYEQYF
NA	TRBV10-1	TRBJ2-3	CASSDYKGADTQYF
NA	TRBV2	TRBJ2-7	CASSLTYEQYF
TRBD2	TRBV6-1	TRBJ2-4	CASSGGLTGIAKNIQYF
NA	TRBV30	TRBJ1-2	CAWRGGAGYTF
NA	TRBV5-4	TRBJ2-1	CASSLGEALDEQFF
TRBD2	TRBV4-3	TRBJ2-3	CASSQEGLAGGTDTQYF
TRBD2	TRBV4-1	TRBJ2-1	CASSSRGGDEQFF
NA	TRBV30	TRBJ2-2	CAWSVFPTGTGELFF
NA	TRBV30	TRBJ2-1	CAWTVEGLTYNEQFF
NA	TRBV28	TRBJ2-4	CASSRGRALAKNIQYF
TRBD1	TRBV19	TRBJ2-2	CASVGTGETGELFF
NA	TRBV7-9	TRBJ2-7	CASSLPGGPEQYF
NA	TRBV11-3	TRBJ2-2	CASSPQTGIAGELFF
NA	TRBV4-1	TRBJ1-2	CASSQGRAGANGYTF
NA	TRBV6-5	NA	CASSYTTGYEQYF
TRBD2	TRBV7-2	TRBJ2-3	CASSSRLAGPTDTQYF
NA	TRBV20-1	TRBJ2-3	CSARAADTQYF
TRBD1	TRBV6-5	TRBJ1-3	CASSYTTGLGNTIYF
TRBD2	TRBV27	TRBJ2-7	CASSMRGLAVYEQYF
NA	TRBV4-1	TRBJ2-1	CASSQETSSTYNEQFF
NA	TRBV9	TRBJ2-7	CASSVASGPSYEQYF
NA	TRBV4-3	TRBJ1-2	CASSSGINYGYTF
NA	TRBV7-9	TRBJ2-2	CASSLGIVDTGELFF
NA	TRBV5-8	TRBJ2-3	CASSLYLPGYTDTQYF
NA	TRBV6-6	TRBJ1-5	CASSYSSNQPQHF
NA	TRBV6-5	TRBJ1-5	CASSWHLNQPQHF
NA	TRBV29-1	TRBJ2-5	CSAQVGVALETQYF
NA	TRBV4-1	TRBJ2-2	CASSPSGGRGHGELFF
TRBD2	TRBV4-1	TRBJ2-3	CASSQLAGVDTQYF
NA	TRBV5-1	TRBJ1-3	CASSPSPGASSGNTIYF